One sample yielded the 5 T cell receptor beta chains listed below, sequenced in a study of blood T cells in healthy people across ages. Primers used in a second PCR of about 7 to 12 cycles were a sample-barcoded 5' primer and a J-beta primer mix. TCRdb independently ran MiXCR on the 5' RACE reads; one entry per CDR3 protein. This table holds around 820,000 distinct CDR3 sequences, 20% to 30% found once. The data also belong to a second study, concerning T cells of mothers and their children.

Sequenced input: blood. These receptors originate from a boy younger than 18 in good health.

The chain couples TRBV7-9 to TRBJ2-2, with D tentatively TRBD1 or TRBD2 (5 bases each). The V end lost 5 bases, the J end lost 4 bases, and 17 bases lay between the germline ends. Germline V gene lookup returns CDR1 SEHNR and CDR2 FQNEAQ (reference sequence). The CDR3 runs to 16 residues. CDR3 amino acids: CASSRTGRSITGELFF. For the CDR3, the DNA is TGTGCCAGCAGCCGTACGGGGCGTTCTATCACCGGGGAGCTGTTTTTT. The entire variable domain, with the rest obtained from reference TRBV7-9 and TRBJ2-2, is as follows: DTGVSQNPRHKITKRGQNVTFRCDPISEHNRLYWYRQTLGQGPEFLTYFQNEAQLEKSRLLSDRFSAERPKGSFSTLEIQRTEQGDSAMYLCASSRTGRSITGELFFGEGSRLTVL.

The chain has TRBV12-3 or TRBV12-4 and TRBJ2-2; TRBD1 is a possible D gene (7 bases). The CDR3 runs to 15 residues. V lost 7 bases and J lost 0, with 12 bases in between. CDR3 loop: CASTLRGANTGELFF. CDR3 nucleotide sequence: TGTGCCAGCACCCTCAGGGGGGCGAACACCGGGGAGCTGTTTTTT.

This sequence joins TRBV28 and TRBJ1-6, with D tentatively TRBD1 (6 bases). The CDR3 contains 16 residues. Germline loops: CDR1 MDHEN, CDR2 SYDVKM. V was clipped by 5 bases and J by 9 bases, with 20 bases between them. The CDR3 reads CASSGRGQSEGSPLHF. The CDR3 nucleotides are TGTGCCAGCAGTGGACGCGGACAGTCCGAAGGTTCACCCCTCCACTTT.

This clonotype was counted only a few times. The chain joins TRBV28 to TRBJ2-3, with 9 bases identical to TRBD2. CDR1 and CDR2 from the germline V gene are MDHEN and SYDVKM. The CDR3 sequence is 15 residues long. The V gene end was trimmed by 5 bases and the J gene end by 5 bases; junction bases not matched to a gene: 8. In nucleotides, the CDR3 is TGTGCCAGCAGTCCCCAGCGGGGGGCTCTAGATACGCAGTATTTT. Translation: CASSPQRGALDTQYF.

This clonotype has only a few counts. The chain joins TRBV7-2 to TRBJ2-4; no clear D gene. Germline CDR1 and CDR2: SGHTA and FQGNSA. With 2 bases removed from V and 5 bases from J, the gap between germline ends came to 10 bases. The CDR3 runs 14 residues. The DNA for the CDR3 is TGTGCCAGCAGCTTACTGGGGTGGGAAAACATTCAGTACTTC. Protein sequence: CASSLLGWENIQYF.